This entry features one TCR beta chain sequence. Clones were read by immunoSEQ multiplex PCR, and TCRdb kept only the in-frame ones, dropping some. Here the sample spans fewer than 700,000 clones, roughly 95% being singletons. Trimming took 5 bases from V and 3 from J, leaving 10 bases between them. There are 13 residues in the CDR3. From germline, CDR1 is SQVTM and CDR2 ANQGSEA. The data were obtained in a study of shared clonotypes between healthy human individuals. Terminally differentiated effector memory CD45RA+ cells were excluded from the naive CD8 cells, which were CD45RO-negative and positively selected for CCR7.

The sequenced sample was naive CD8+ T cells sorted from blood. The V gene is TRBV29-1, the J gene TRBJ2-2; D is unclear. The sequence was obtained from a woman in her twenties or thirties in good health. In DNA, the CDR3 is TGCAGCGTTTGGTATACAGACACCGGGGAGCTGTTTTTT. Its translation is CSVWYTDTGELFF.